Below are 32 T cell receptor beta chains sequenced from a single sample in a study of CD8 T cells in Susac syndrome. With random hexamers, about 0.5 to 1 ug RNA was reverse transcribed. TCRdb re-called the immunoSEQ multiplex PCR reads with MiXCR, one entry per CDR3 protein. The table has roughly 180,000 distinct CDR3 sequences, about 93% seen once. The specimen was CD4+ T cells from PBMCs. The receptors originated from a human donor with Susac syndrome.

The chain couples TRBV25-1 to TRBJ1-1; D might be TRBD1 (5 bases). CDR1 and CDR2 from the germline V gene are MGHDK and SYGVNS. This CDR3 contains 15 residues. Deletions cut 3 bases from V and 1 base from J, with 12 bases between. In DNA form, the CDR3 reads TGTGCCAGCAGTGACTACGGGACCCCGAACACTGAAGCTTTCTTT. It specifies CASSDYGTPNTEAFF.

The genes are TRBV7-2 and TRBJ2-1; D may match TRBD1 or TRBD2 (5 bases each). Looked up from germline, CDR1 is SGHTA and CDR2 is FQGNSA. The CDR3 runs to 16 residues. The V end lost 5 bases, the J end lost 0 bases, and 14 bases lay between the germline ends. CDR3 region: CASSRTWGFSYNEQFF. In nucleotides, the CDR3 is TGTGCCAGCAGCCGGACGTGGGGGTTCTCCTACAATGAGCAGTTCTTC. The full variable domain, with the rest looked up from reference TRBV7-2 and TRBJ2-1, is GAGVSQSPSNKVTEKGKDVELRCDPISGHTALYWYRQSLGQGLEFLIYFQGNSAPDKSGLPSDRFSAERTGGSVSTLTIQRTQQEDSAVYLCASSRTWGFSYNEQFFGPGTRLTVL.

The rearrangement uses TRBV7-9 and TRBJ2-3; D unclear. CDR1 and CDR2 (germline): SEHNR, FQNEAQ (reference sequence). V was cut by 4 bases and J by 4 bases, with 3 bases left in between. CDR3 length equals 11 residues. CDR3: CASSSPDTQYF. CDR3 sequence (DNA): TGTGCCAGCAGCTCCCCAGATACGCAGTATTTT.

This rearrangement joins TRBV30 to TRBJ1-1, with unresolved D. V shed 4 bases and J shed 2 bases, with 5 bases lying between them. CDR1 and CDR2 (germline): GTSNPN, SVGIG (reference sequence). This CDR3 contains 11 residues. Here the CDR3 DNA reads TGTGCCTGGAATCGCAACACTGAAGCTTTCTTT. This encodes CAWNRNTEAFF.

Only one count was recorded for this clonotype. The V and J genes are TRBV7-9 and TRBJ2-7; 9 nucleotides align to TRBD1. CDR3 size: 18 residues. Losses at the gene ends were 2 bases for V and 0 bases for J; bases not matched to a gene: 11. Germline CDR1 reads SEHNR; CDR2 reads FQNEAQ (reference sequence). The DNA for the CDR3 is TGTGCCAGCAGCTTAAGCTCCCCCGGGACAGGGATCTCCTACGAGCAGTACTTC. Residues: CASSLSSPGTGISYEQYF.

This clonotype has a single count. The CDR3 region has the DNA TGTGCCAGCAGTGCACGGACTAGCGGGACCTACGAGCAGTACTTC. Translating gives CASSARTSGTYEQYF. The chain couples TRBV28 to TRBJ2-7; 12 bases match TRBD2. Germline trimming cut 5 bases from V and 2 bases from J; bases unmatched to any gene: 4. The CDR3 covers 15 residues. Germline CDR1 is MDHEN and CDR2 is SYDVKM.

The table lists this clonotype with a count of one. This rearrangement joins TRBV20-1 to TRBJ2-5; 8 positions agree with TRBD2. Unmatched junction bases numbered 12, after V lost 4 bases and J lost 5 bases. CDR1 is DFQATT and CDR2 is SNEGSKA in the germline V gene (reference sequence). The CDR3 is 15 residues long. The CDR3 region has the DNA TGCAGTGCTATTAAGAATAGCGGGGCCGGGGAGACCCAGTACTTC. It translates to CSAIKNSGAGETQYF.

The chain links TRBV4-3 to TRBJ1-2; a weak D match, TRBD1 (6 bases). Germline CDR1 reads LGHNA; CDR2 reads YSLEER. This CDR3 region has 14 residues. Trimming stripped 0 bases from V and 5 bases from J, with 10 bases between. This CDR3 reads CASSQDMDSYGYTF. CDR3 DNA: TGCGCCAGCAGCCAAGATATGGACAGTTATGGCTACACCTTC.

This sequence joins TRBV7-8 and TRBJ2-1, with 8 bases fitting TRBD2. The germline V gene has CDR1 SGHVS and CDR2 FQNEAQ. J lost 0 bases, V lost 5 bases, and 12 bases had no gene match. This CDR3 spans 18 amino acids. For the CDR3, the DNA is TGTGCCAGCAGCCCCCGGAGGTGGAGCGGGAGCTCCTACAATGAGCAGTTCTTC. This gives the protein CASSPRRWSGSSYNEQFF.

The chain uses TRBV30 and TRBJ1-1; TRBD1 aligns across 11 bases. Germline CDR1 reads GTSNPN; CDR2 reads SVGIG (reference sequence). V was pared by 5 bases and J by 4 bases, with 3 bases of the junction left unmatched. This CDR3 has 13 residues. The CDR3 DNA reads as TGTGCCTGGTCCGGGACAGGGGGCACTGAAGCTTTCTTT. Translated: CAWSGTGGTEAFF.

The rearrangement joins TRBV20-1 to TRBJ1-2, with a possible D match to TRBD1 (6 bases). V lost 5 bases, J lost 4 bases, and 17 bases lay in between. The CDR3 covers 14 residues. Looked up from germline, CDR1 is DFQATT and CDR2 is SNEGSKA (reference sequence). CDR3 sequence (DNA): TGCAGTGCTCTCAGGGGCGTGAGGAGCTATGGCTACACCTTC. Translating it yields CSALRGVRSYGYTF.

V usage is TRBV7-2 and J usage is TRBJ1-3; possible D gene TRBD1, 5 bases. The V end lost 4 bases, the J end lost 6 bases, and 16 bases lay between the germline ends. Germline V lookup: CDR1 SGHTA, CDR2 FQGNSA. The CDR3 has 15 residues. In DNA, the CDR3 is TGTGCCAGCAGCTCCTCCGGGACCCGCGAAAACACCATATATTTT. This codes for CASSSSGTRENTIYF.

The J gene is TRBJ2-1, the V gene TRBV5-1, with unresolved D. Trimming cost V 0 bases and J 8 bases, with 6 bases left between them. The CDR3 consists of 12 residues. Germline V gene lookup returns CDR1 SGHRS and CDR2 YFSETQ. CDR3 DNA sequence: TGCGCCAGCAGCTTGGATTTCTATGAGCAGTTCTTC. Its translation: CASSLDFYEQFF.

This clonotype was detected only once. V gene TRBV3-1 combines with J gene TRBJ2-7; D is ambiguous. The CDR3 consists of 14 residues. CDR1 and CDR2 from the germline V gene are LGHDT and YNNKEL (reference sequence). Trimming pared 0 bases from V and 0 bases from J, leaving 6 bases between. The CDR3 reads CASSQDPSSYEQYF. In DNA, the CDR3 is TGTGCCAGCAGCCAAGATCCCAGCTCCTACGAGCAGTACTTC.

This clonotype has a single count. This chain links TRBV20-1 with TRBJ2-1; 8 bases line up with TRBD2. With 6 bases clipped from V and 1 base from J, the junction kept 8 bases outside the gene matches. Germline V gene data show CDR1 as DFQATT and CDR2 as SNEGSKA (reference sequence). The CDR3 totals 15 residues. The CDR3 is CSATKGLESYNEQFF. The DNA for the CDR3 is TGCAGTGCCACCAAGGGACTAGAGTCCTACAATGAGCAGTTCTTC.

J is TRBJ2-7 and V is TRBV20-1, with D possibly being TRBD1 (7 bases). This CDR3 region has 13 residues. From germline, CDR1 is DFQATT and CDR2 SNEGSKA (reference sequence). V lost 3 bases to trimming and J lost 11 bases, with 20 bases between them. This CDR3 is CSASPFGGGDEYF. CDR3 coding DNA: TGCAGTGCTAGTCCCTTTGGAGGGGGCGATGAGTACTTC.

V and J are TRBV4-1 and TRBJ2-2; 13 bases fit TRBD2. The germline CDR1 and CDR2 sequences are MGHRA and YSYEKL. V shed 4 bases and J 7 bases; nucleotides not matched to a gene: 6. The CDR3 contains 16 residues. CDR3 DNA sequence: TGCGCCAGCAGCCCCGCGGGACTAGCGGGGAACGGGGAGCTGTTTTTT. Translated: CASSPAGLAGNGELFF.

The V call is TRBV5-1, the J call TRBJ2-2; D is unresolved. This CDR3 has 15 amino acids. CDR1 and CDR2 from the germline V gene are SGHRS and YFSETQ. V lost 5 bases and J lost 1, with 12 bases in between. CDR3 loop: CASRKTSENTGELFF. DNA for the CDR3: TGCGCCAGCAGGAAGACATCGGAGAACACCGGGGAGCTGTTTTTT.

Regarding this clonotype: A junction boundary mismatches the germline segment, possibly from a read error. The chain recombines TRBV2 with TRBJ2-2; D is possibly TRBD2 (6 bases). This CDR3 is 16 amino acids long. The germline V gene has CDR1 SNHLY and CDR2 FYNNEI. The CDR3 nucleotides read TGTGCCAGCAGCGGGAGACACCAAGAAGGCACCGGGGAGCTTTTTTTT. Amino acid sequence: CASSGRHQEGTGELFF.

This chain links TRBV18 with TRBJ1-1; TRBD1 is a possible D gene (6 bases). CDR1 and CDR2 from the germline V gene are KGHSH and LQKENI. This CDR3 comprises 14 residues. Trimming stripped 2 bases from V and 1 base from J, with 8 bases between. Here the CDR3 DNA reads TGTGCCAGCTCACCAGGGACACCGAACACTGAAGCTTTCTTT. Translating gives CASSPGTPNTEAFF.

The rearrangement joins TRBV13 to TRBJ2-1, with 15 bases lining up with TRBD2. V trimming: 4 bases; J trimming: 6 bases; junction bases outside the gene matches: 10. The CDR3 contains 18 residues. CDR1 and CDR2 from the germline V gene are PRHDT and FYEKMQ (reference sequence). CDR3 nucleotides: TGTGCCAGCAGCTCACTACCGGGACTAGCGGGGGGTACCAATGAGCAGTTCTTC. It is translated as CASSSLPGLAGGTNEQFF. Full variable domain (rest looked up from reference TRBV13 and TRBJ2-1): AAGVIQSPRHLIKEKRETATLKCYPIPRHDTVYWYQQGPGQDPQFLISFYEKMQSDKGSIPDRFSAQQFSDYHSELNMSSLELGDSALYFCASSSLPGLAGGTNEQFFGPGTRLTVL.

This sequence joins TRBV5-1 and TRBJ2-3, with 11 bases lining up with TRBD2. Germline V lookup: CDR1 SGHRS, CDR2 YFSETQ. This CDR3 region has 20 residues. Trimming removed 4 bases from V and 3 bases from J; junction bases left unmatched: 19. The chain's CDR3 is CASSTPAGRSGTSGTDTQYF. Written as DNA, the CDR3 is TGCGCCAGCAGCACCCCGGCAGGCAGATCCGGGACTAGCGGAACAGATACGCAGTATTTT.

The V and J genes are TRBV19 and TRBJ2-7, with TRBD1 matching over 7 bases. Trimming cost V 2 bases and J 6 bases; bases outside gene matches: 1. This CDR3 has 12 amino acids. The V gene's germline CDR1 is LNHDA and CDR2 SQIVND (reference sequence). The CDR3 here is CASSITGVEQYF. The CDR3 bases are TGTGCCAGTAGTATAACAGGGGTCGAGCAGTACTTC. Full variable domain (outside the CDR3, taken from reference TRBV19 and TRBJ2-7): DGGITQSPKYLFRKEGQNVTLSCEQNLNHDAMYWYRQDPGQGLRLIYYSQIVNDFQKGDIAEGYSVSREKKESFPLTVTSAQKNPTAFYLCASSITGVEQYFGPGTRLTVT.

The V call is TRBV4-1, the J call TRBJ2-1; 9 nucleotides align to TRBD2. V gave up 0 bases and J gave up 4 bases; unmatched junction bases: 10. CDR1 and CDR2 from the germline V gene are MGHRA and YSYEKL. The CDR3 sequence is 18 residues long. Here the CDR3 reads CASSQDGPTSGRYNEQFF. The CDR3 bases are TGCGCCAGCAGCCAAGATGGCCCTACTAGCGGGCGTTACAATGAGCAGTTCTTC.

The chain recombines TRBV29-1 with TRBJ2-3; 11 bases fit TRBD2. Germline CDR1 is SQVTM and CDR2 is ANQGSEA. V gave up 7 bases and J gave up 0 bases; unmatched junction bases: 6. CDR3 size: 15 residues. The CDR3 DNA reads as TGCAGCGCCTCCGGACTAGCGGGTAGCACAGATACGCAGTATTTT. Residues: CSASGLAGSTDTQYF.

The chain links TRBV5-1 to TRBJ1-2; TRBD1 might be the D (6 bases). Germline V gene sequence: CDR1 SGHRS, CDR2 YFSETQ. V lost 1 base and J 6 bases, leaving 16 bases between the germline ends. The CDR3 spans 15 residues. In DNA form, the CDR3 reads TGCGCCAGCAGCTTGCCCAGGGGCCAGGCGCATGGCTACACCTTC. It translates to CASSLPRGQAHGYTF.

V and J are TRBV7-6 and TRBJ1-1, with 9 nucleotides matching TRBD1. The germline V gene has CDR1 SGHVS and CDR2 FNYEAQ. After removal of 6 bases from V and 3 bases from J, the junction contained 5 bases not matched to a gene. The CDR3 spans 14 residues. The CDR3 nucleotides are TGTGCCAGCAGTCCACAGGGGGCGGACACTGAAGCTTTCTTT. Protein sequence: CASSPQGADTEAFF.

The rearrangement uses TRBV3-1 and TRBJ1-1; tentative D call: TRBD1 (5 bases). The V end lost 4 bases, the J end lost 1 base, and 10 bases lay between the germline ends. CDR3 length: 14 amino acids. Germline CDR1 reads LGHDT; CDR2 reads YNNKEL (reference sequence). This chain's CDR3 is CASSPIDRNTEAFF. CDR3 DNA: TGTGCCAGCAGCCCCATCGACAGGAACACTGAAGCTTTCTTT.

Here the CDR3 reads CSATGLDIQYF. CDR3 sequence (DNA): TGCAGTGCTACAGGGCTGGATATTCAGTACTTC. The chain has TRBV20-1 and TRBJ2-4, with D possibly TRBD1 on 5 matching bases. Germline values: CDR1 DFQATT, CDR2 SNEGSKA (reference sequence). CDR3 length: 11 amino acids. The ends were cut back, 4 bases at V and 10 bases at J, with 11 bases in the middle.

This chain uses TRBV7-2 with TRBJ2-3; D uncertain. This CDR3 region has 13 residues. Per the germline V gene, CDR1 is SGHTA and CDR2 is FQGNSA. The germline V and J ends were trimmed by 5 bases and 5 bases, with 11 bases remaining between them. In DNA, the CDR3 is TGTGCCAGCAGCCCCTACCGCGGAGATACGCAGTATTTT. Translating gives CASSPYRGDTQYF. The full variable domain, its missing parts supplied by reference TRBV7-2 and TRBJ2-3, is GAGVSQSPSNKVTEKGKDVELRCDPISGHTALYWYRQSLGQGLEFLIYFQGNSAPDKSGLPSDRFSAERTGGSVSTLTIQRTQQEDSAVYLCASSPYRGDTQYFGPGTRLTVL.

The chain links TRBV28 to TRBJ2-3; no definite D call. Germline V gene sequence: CDR1 MDHEN, CDR2 SYDVKM. Trimming left V 4 bases short and J 6 bases short, with 11 bases between. The CDR3 sequence is 13 residues long. CDR3 in amino acids: CASSWFLSDTQYF. As DNA, the CDR3 is TGTGCCAGCAGTTGGTTTCTAAGCGATACGCAGTATTTT.

This sequence joins TRBV5-4 and TRBJ2-2; 7 bases fit TRBD1. Looked up from germline, CDR1 is SGHNT and CDR2 is YYREEE (reference sequence). V shed 4 bases and J 0 bases; nucleotides not matched to a gene: 6. This CDR3 has 16 amino acids. CDR3 region: CASSPRQGPNTGELFF. CDR3 DNA sequence: TGTGCCAGCAGCCCCCGACAGGGCCCGAACACCGGGGAGCTGTTTTTT.